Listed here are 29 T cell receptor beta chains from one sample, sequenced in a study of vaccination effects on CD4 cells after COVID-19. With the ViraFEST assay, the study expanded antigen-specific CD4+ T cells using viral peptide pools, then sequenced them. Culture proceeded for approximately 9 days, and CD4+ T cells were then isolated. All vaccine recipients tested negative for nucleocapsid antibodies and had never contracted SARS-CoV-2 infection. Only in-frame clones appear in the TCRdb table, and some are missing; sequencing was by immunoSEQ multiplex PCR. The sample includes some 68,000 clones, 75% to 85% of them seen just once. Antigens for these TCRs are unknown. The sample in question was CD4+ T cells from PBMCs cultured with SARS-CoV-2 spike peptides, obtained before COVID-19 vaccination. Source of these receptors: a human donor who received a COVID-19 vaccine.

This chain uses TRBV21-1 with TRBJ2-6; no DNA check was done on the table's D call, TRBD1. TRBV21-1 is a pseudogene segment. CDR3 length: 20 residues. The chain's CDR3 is CASSRRDRLAPWDGANVLTF. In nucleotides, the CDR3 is TGTGCCAGCAGCAGACGGGACAGGCTTGCCCCTTGGGATGGGGCCAACGTCCTGACTTTC.

DNA of the CDR3: TGTGCCAGCAGCCAAGGGCTCCCATGGGGTTCACCCCTCCACTTT. The encoded protein is CASSQGLPWGSPLHF. The chain employs TRBV14 and TRBJ1-6; D ambiguous. V dropped 1 base and J dropped 9 bases, with 13 bases sitting between them. The CDR3 is made up of 15 amino acids. Germline V gives CDR1 SGHDN, CDR2 FVKESK.

The CDR3 loop is CTSGGGLNTEAFF. The CDR3 nucleotides read TGCACCAGTGGGGGGGGCTTGAACACTGAAGCTTTCTTT. This chain connects TRBV1 to TRBJ1-1. TRBV1 is a listed pseudogene. CDR3 size: 13 residues.

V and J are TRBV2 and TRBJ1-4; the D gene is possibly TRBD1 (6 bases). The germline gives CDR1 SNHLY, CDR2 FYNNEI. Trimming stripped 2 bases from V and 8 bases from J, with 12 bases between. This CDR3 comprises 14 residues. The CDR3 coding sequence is TGTGCCAGCAGTGAATCCCGGACAGTCGAAAAACTGTTTTTT. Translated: CASSESRTVEKLFF.

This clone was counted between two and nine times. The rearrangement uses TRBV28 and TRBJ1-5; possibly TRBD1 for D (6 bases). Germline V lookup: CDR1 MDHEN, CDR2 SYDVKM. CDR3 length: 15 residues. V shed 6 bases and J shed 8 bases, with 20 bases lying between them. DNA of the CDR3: TGTGCCAGCAGCCCTCCGGGGGCGGGTGATAAGCCCCAGCATTTT. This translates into CASSPPGAGDKPQHF.

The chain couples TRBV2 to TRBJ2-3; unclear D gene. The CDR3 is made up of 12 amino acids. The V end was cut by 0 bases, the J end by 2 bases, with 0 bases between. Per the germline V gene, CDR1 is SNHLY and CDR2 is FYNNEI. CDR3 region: CASSEATDTQYF. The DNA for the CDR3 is TGTGCCAGCAGTGAAGCCACAGATACGCAGTATTTT.

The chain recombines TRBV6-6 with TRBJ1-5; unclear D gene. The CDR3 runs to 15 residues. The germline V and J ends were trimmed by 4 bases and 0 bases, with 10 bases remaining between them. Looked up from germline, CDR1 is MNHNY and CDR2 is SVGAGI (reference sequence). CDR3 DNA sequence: TGTGCCAGCAGTTTCGGAGGGAATAGCAATCAGCCCCAGCATTTT. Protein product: CASSFGGNSNQPQHF.

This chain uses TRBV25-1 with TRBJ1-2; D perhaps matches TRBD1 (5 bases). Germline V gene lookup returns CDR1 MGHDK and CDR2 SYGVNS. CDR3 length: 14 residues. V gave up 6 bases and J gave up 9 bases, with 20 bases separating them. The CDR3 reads CASSHTGGSDRYTF. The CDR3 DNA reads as TGTGCCAGCAGCCATACCGGGGGATCCGATCGCTACACCTTC.

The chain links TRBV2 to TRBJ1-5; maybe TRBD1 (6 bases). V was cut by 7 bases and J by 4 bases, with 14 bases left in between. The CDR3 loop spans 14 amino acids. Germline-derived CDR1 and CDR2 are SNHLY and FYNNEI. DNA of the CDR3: TGTGCCAGCAACCAAGGACAGAGGAATCAGCCCCAGCATTTT. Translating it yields CASNQGQRNQPQHF.

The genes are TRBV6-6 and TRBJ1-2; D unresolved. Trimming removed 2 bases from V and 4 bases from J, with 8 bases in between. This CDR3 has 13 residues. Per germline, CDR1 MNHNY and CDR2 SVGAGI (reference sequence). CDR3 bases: TGTGCCAGCAGTTACCCCTCCCCCTATGGCTACACCTTC. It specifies CASSYPSPYGYTF.

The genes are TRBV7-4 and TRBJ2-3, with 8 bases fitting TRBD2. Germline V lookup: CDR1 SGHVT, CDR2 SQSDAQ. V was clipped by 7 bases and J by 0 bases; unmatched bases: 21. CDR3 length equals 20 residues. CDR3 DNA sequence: TGTGCCAGCAACCATGGGACCCCCCCGGCGGGGGGCCTTAGCACAGATACGCAGTATTTT. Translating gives CASNHGTPPAGGLSTDTQYF. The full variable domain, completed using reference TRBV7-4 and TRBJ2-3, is GAGVSQSPRYKVAKRGRDVALRCDSISGHVTLYWYRQTLGQGSEVLTYSQSDAQRDKSGRPSGRFSAERPERSVSTLKIQRTEQGDSAVYLCASNHGTPPAGGLSTDTQYFGPGTRLTVL.

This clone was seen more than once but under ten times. This CDR3 reads CASSLSWGDWAETQYF. The CDR3 region has the DNA TGCGCCAGCAGCCTGAGCTGGGGGGATTGGGCTGAGACCCAGTACTTC. This chain links TRBV4-1 with TRBJ2-5; D is possibly TRBD2 (6 bases). The V and J ends lost 4 bases and 5 bases respectively, with 20 bases between them. The CDR3 consists of 16 residues. CDR1 MGHRA and CDR2 YSYEKL come from the germline V gene.

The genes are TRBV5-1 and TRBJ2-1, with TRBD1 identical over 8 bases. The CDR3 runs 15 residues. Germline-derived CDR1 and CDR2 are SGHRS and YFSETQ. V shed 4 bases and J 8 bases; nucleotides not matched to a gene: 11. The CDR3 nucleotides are TGCGCCAGCAGCCCGACGCCCGGACAGGGCTATGAGCAGTTCTTC. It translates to CASSPTPGQGYEQFF.

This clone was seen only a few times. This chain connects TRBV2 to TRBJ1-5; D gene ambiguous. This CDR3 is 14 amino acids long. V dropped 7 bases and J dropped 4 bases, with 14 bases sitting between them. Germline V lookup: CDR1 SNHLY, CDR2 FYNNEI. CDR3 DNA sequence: TGTGCCAGCACGCGGGGAATGGAGAATCAGCCCCAGCATTTT. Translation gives CASTRGMENQPQHF.

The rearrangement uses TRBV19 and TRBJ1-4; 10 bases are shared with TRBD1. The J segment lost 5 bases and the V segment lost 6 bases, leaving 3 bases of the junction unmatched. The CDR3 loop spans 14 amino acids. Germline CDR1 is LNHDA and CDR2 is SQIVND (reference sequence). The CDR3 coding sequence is TGTGCCAGTAGACCGGGACAGGGGAATGAAAAACTGTTTTTT. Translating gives CASRPGQGNEKLFF.

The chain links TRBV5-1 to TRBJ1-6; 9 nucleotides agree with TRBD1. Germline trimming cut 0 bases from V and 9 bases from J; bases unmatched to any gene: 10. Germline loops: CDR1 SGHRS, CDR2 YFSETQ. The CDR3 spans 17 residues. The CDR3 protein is CASSLEGQGFLGSPLHF. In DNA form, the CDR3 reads TGCGCCAGCAGCTTGGAGGGACAGGGATTTCTAGGTTCACCCCTCCACTTT.

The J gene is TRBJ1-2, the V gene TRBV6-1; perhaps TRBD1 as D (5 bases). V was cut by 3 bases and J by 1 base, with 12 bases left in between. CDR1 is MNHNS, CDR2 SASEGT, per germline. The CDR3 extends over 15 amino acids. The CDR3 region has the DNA TGTGCCAGCAGTGATGGGGGACTGTTTAACTATGGCTACACCTTC. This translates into CASSDGGLFNYGYTF.

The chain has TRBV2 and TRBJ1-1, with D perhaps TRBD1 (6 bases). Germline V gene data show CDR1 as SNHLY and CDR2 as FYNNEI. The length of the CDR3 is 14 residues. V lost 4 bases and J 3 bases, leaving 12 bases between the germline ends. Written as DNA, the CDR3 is TGTGCCAGCAGTGTTGGGGGGCGGGACACTGAAGCTTTCTTT. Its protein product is CASSVGGRDTEAFF.

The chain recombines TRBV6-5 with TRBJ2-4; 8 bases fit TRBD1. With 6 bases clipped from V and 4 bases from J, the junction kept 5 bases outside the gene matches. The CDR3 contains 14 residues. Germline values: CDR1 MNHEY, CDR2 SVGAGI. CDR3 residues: CASSLRDRKNIQYF. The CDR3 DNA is TGTGCCAGCAGCCTCCGGGACAGGAAAAACATTCAGTACTTC.

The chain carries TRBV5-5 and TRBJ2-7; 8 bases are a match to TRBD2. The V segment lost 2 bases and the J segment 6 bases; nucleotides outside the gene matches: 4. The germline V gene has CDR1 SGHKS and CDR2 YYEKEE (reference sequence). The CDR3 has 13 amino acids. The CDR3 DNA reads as TGTGCCAGCAGCTTCGGGGGGGAATCCGAGCAGTACGTC. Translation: CASSFGGESEQYV.

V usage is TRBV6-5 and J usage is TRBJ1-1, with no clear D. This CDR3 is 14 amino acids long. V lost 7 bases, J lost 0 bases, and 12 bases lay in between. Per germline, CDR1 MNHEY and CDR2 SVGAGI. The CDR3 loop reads CASTTGSVNTEAFF. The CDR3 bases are TGTGCCAGCACCACGGGGTCGGTGAACACTGAAGCTTTCTTT.

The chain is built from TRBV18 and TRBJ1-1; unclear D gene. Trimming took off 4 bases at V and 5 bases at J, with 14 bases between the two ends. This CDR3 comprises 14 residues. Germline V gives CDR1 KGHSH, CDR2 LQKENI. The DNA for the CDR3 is TGTGCCAGCTCACGAGCCGCCTTTGAAACTGAAGCTTTCTTT. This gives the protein CASSRAAFETEAFF. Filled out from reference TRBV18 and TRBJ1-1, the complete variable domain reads NAGVMQNPRHLVRRRGQEARLRCSPMKGHSHVYWYRQLPEEGLKFMVYLQKENIIDESGMPKERFSAEFPKEGPSILRIQQVVRGDSAAYFCASSRAAFETEAFFGQGTRLTVV.

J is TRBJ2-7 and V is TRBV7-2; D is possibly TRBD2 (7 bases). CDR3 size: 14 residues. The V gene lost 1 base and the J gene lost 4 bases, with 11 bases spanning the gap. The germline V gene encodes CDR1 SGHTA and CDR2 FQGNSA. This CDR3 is CASSLDRGAYEQYV. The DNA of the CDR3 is TGTGCCAGCAGCTTAGATCGGGGGGCTTACGAGCAGTACGTC.

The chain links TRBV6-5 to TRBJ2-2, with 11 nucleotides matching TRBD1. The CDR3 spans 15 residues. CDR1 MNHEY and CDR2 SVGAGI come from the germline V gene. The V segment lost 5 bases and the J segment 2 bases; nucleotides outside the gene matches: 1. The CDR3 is CASSRTGGNTGELFF. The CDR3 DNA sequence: TGTGCCAGCAGTCGGACAGGGGGCAACACCGGGGAGCTGTTTTTT.

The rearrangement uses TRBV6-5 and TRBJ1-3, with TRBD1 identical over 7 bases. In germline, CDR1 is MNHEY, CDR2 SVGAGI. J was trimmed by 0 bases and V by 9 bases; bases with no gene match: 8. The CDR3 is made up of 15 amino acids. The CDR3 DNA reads TGTGCCAGTTCCAGGGGGTCCTACTCTGGAAACACCATATATTTT. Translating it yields CASSRGSYSGNTIYF.

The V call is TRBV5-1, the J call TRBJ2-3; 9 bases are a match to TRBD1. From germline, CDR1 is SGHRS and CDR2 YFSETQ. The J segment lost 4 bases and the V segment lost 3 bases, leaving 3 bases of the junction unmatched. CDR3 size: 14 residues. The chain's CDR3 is CASSYGQGPDTQYF. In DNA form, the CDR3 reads TGCGCCAGCAGCTACGGACAGGGGCCAGATACGCAGTATTTT.

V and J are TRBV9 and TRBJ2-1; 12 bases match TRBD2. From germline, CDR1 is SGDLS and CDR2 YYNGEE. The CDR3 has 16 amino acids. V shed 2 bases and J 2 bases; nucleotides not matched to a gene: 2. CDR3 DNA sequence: TGTGCCAGCAGCGTCACTAGCGGGGGGACCTACAATGAGCAGTTCTTC. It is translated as CASSVTSGGTYNEQFF. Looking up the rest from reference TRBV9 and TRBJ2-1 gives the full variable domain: DSGVTQTPKHLITATGQRVTLRCSPRSGDLSVYWYQQSLDQGLQFLIQYYNGEERAKGNILERFSAQQFPDLHSELNLSSLELGDSALYFCASSVTSGGTYNEQFFGPGTRLTVL.

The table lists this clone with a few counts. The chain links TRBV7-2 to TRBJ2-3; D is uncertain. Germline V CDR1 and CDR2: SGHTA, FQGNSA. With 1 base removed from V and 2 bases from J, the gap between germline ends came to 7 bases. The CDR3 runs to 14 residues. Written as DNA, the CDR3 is TGTGCCAGCAGCTTAGGAGACACCACAGATACGCAGTATTTT. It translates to CASSLGDTTDTQYF.

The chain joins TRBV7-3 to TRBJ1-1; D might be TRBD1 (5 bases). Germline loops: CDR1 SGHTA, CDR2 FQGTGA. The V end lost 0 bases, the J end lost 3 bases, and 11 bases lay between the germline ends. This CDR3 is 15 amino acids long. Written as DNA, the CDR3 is TGTGCCAGCAGCTTAACGCTGGGGGGGGACACTGAAGCTTTCTTT. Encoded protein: CASSLTLGGDTEAFF.